The 24 T cell receptor beta chains listed next were all sequenced from one sample in a study of CD8 T cell repertoires and HIV-1 epitope variants. Using immunoSEQ multiplex PCR, the repertoire was profiled, and TCRdb retains in-frame clones only, with some absent. The table shows more than 4,000 clones, with 60% to 70% occurring only once. Which antigens these TCRs recognize remains unknown. The sample taken for sequencing was cultured CD8+ T cells derived from PBMCs. The receptors come from a male donor with HIV.

This clone has a single count. The rearrangement uses TRBV29-1 and TRBJ2-2, with TRBD1 identical over 9 bases. This CDR3 is built from 14 residues. After removal of 6 bases from V and 1 base from J, the junction contained 3 bases not matched to a gene. From germline, CDR1 is SQVTM and CDR2 ANQGSEA. CDR3 residues: CSVRGQGNTGELFF. CDR3 coding DNA: TGCAGCGTCCGGGGACAGGGGAACACCGGGGAGCTGTTTTTT.

This chain connects TRBV28 to TRBJ1-1; D is unclear. This CDR3 has 11 amino acids. Trimming stripped 2 bases from V and 5 bases from J, with 3 bases between. The V gene's germline CDR1 is MDHEN and CDR2 SYDVKM. CDR3 loop: CASSLGTEAFF. In DNA form, the CDR3 reads TGTGCCAGCAGTTTAGGGACTGAAGCTTTCTTT. The complete variable domain, with remaining parts taken from reference TRBV28 and TRBJ1-1, reads DVKVTQSSRYLVKRTGEKVFLECVQDMDHENMFWYRQDPGLGLRLIYFSYDVKMKEKGDIPEGYSVSREKKERFSLILESASTNQTSMYLCASSLGTEAFFGQGTRLTVV.

The gene calls are TRBV19 and TRBJ2-7; TRBD2 is a possible D gene (5 bases). V lost 0 bases, J lost 5 bases, and 14 bases lay in between. The CDR3 has 15 amino acids. From germline, CDR1 is LNHDA and CDR2 SQIVND (reference sequence). CDR3 nucleotide sequence: TGTGCCAGTAGTATAGAGGAACTAGGCAGACACGAGCAGTACTTC. As protein: CASSIEELGRHEQYF.

This clone was seen a handful of times. This rearrangement joins TRBV28 to TRBJ1-1; perhaps TRBD1 as D (6 bases). Germline V gene data show CDR1 as MDHEN and CDR2 as SYDVKM. CDR3 length: 15 amino acids. V lost 3 bases, J lost 3 bases, and 14 bases lay in between. The CDR3 is CASSFQGQKDTEAFF. DNA for the CDR3: TGTGCCAGCAGTTTTCAGGGGCAGAAGGACACTGAAGCTTTCTTT.

This chain joins TRBV28 and TRBJ2-2, with D maybe TRBD1 (5 bases). Trimming removed 4 bases from V and 6 bases from J, with 12 bases in between. CDR1 and CDR2 (germline): MDHEN, SYDVKM. The CDR3 length is 14 residues. The CDR3 DNA reads as TGTGCCAGCAGTTGGGCAGGGATCCCCGGGGAGCTGTTTTTT. Translation gives CASSWAGIPGELFF.

Only a few counts were recorded for this clone. This chain links TRBV15 with TRBJ2-7; TRBD1 matches at 7 bases. In germline, CDR1 is LNHNV, CDR2 YYDKDF (reference sequence). V dropped 0 bases and J dropped 3; count of bases not matched to a gene: 11. The CDR3 covers 17 residues. CDR3 residues: CATSRDIGKRGLYEQYF. For the CDR3, the DNA is TGTGCCACCAGCAGAGATATCGGTAAAAGGGGGCTCTACGAGCAGTACTTC.

V and J are TRBV7-8 and TRBJ1-5, with D perhaps TRBD1 (5 bases). Per the germline V gene, CDR1 is SGHVS and CDR2 is FQNEAQ. V shed 0 bases and J shed 0 bases, with 12 bases lying between them. The CDR3 consists of 17 residues. The CDR3 here is CASSLAPAGLSNQPQHF. The CDR3 DNA reads as TGTGCCAGCAGCTTAGCGCCGGCAGGGCTTAGCAATCAGCCCCAGCATTTT.

CDR3 loop: CASSLLDGNTGELFF. CDR3 bases: TGTGCCAGCAGTTTACTGGACGGTAACACCGGGGAGCTGTTTTTT. This chain uses TRBV27 with TRBJ2-2; no firm D call. The length of the CDR3 is 15 residues. Germline assignment: CDR1 MNHEY and CDR2 SMNVEV (reference sequence). Trimming pared 2 bases from V and 2 bases from J, leaving 9 bases between.

The CDR3 here is CASSLTSGSTDTQYF. In DNA, the CDR3 is TGCGCCAGCAGCTTAACTAGCGGGAGCACAGATACGCAGTATTTT. The V and J genes are TRBV5-1 and TRBJ2-3; 9 bases align to TRBD2. Germline CDR1 is SGHRS and CDR2 is YFSETQ. The V gene end was trimmed by 2 bases and the J gene end by 0 bases; junction bases not matched to a gene: 1. There are 15 residues in the CDR3.

CDR3 sequence: CASSSLGQGSGNTIYF. CDR3 in DNA: TGTGCCAGCAGCTCCTTGGGACAGGGCTCTGGAAACACCATATATTTT. The chain has TRBV7-6 and TRBJ1-3; TRBD1 agrees at 9 bases. Per the germline V gene, CDR1 is SGHVS and CDR2 is FNYEAQ. The CDR3 sequence is 16 residues long. The trim removed 4 bases at V and 0 bases at J, leaving 4 bases unmatched.

The table lists this clone with a few counts. CDR3 DNA sequence: TGTGCCAGCAGCCAAGTCAGTTACGAGCAGTACTTC. This gives the protein CASSQVSYEQYF. V usage is TRBV4-2 and J usage is TRBJ2-7; D unresolved. The CDR3 sequence is 12 residues long. Germline CDR1 reads LGHNA; CDR2 reads YNFKEQ. V gave up 1 base and J gave up 4 bases, with 5 bases separating them.

V and J are TRBV4-3 and TRBJ2-3; D gene uncertain. V was cut by 0 bases and J by 2 bases, with 0 bases left in between. CDR1 is LGHNA, CDR2 YSLEER, per germline. The CDR3 totals 12 residues. The CDR3 protein is CASSQDTDTQYF. The CDR3 DNA reads TGCGCCAGCAGCCAAGACACAGATACGCAGTATTTT.

The rearrangement joins TRBV7-4 to TRBJ2-7; perhaps TRBD2 as D (6 bases). Germline loops: CDR1 SGHVT, CDR2 SQSDAQ. The V end was cut by 2 bases, the J end by 6 bases, with 8 bases between. This CDR3 has 12 amino acids. CDR3 sequence (DNA): TGTGCCAGCAGCTTACGAGCGGGCGAGCAGTACTTC. Protein product: CASSLRAGEQYF.

The J gene is TRBJ1-2, the V gene TRBV9; D unclear. V shed 4 bases and J shed 4 bases, with 20 bases lying between them. CDR3 size: 16 residues. Germline V gene sequence: CDR1 SGDLS, CDR2 YYNGEE. CDR3 DNA: TGTGCCAGCAGCCCCGCGGACGCCAGGCCACTCTATGGCTACACCTTC. This sequence encodes CASSPADARPLYGYTF.

This clone was counted between two and nine times. The chain couples TRBV11-2 to TRBJ1-2; 7 bases align to TRBD1. The V segment lost 4 bases and the J segment 8 bases; nucleotides outside the gene matches: 10. CDR3 length: 14 residues. Germline loops: CDR1 SGHAT, CDR2 FQNNGV. The CDR3 spells CASSSPGQPRGYTF. CDR3 coding DNA: TGTGCCAGCAGCTCACCGGGACAGCCAAGAGGCTACACCTTC.

This chain joins TRBV5-8 and TRBJ2-7, with TRBD2 matching 10 bases. Losses at the gene ends were 4 bases for V and 4 bases for J; bases not matched to a gene: 14. The CDR3 contains 17 residues. Germline-derived CDR1 and CDR2 are SGHTS and YDEGEE. CDR3 region: CASSRFRGTSAFYEQYF. The CDR3 region has the DNA TGTGCCAGCAGCCGCTTTCGAGGGACTAGCGCTTTTTACGAGCAGTACTTC.

This clone occurred once. This rearrangement joins TRBV9 to TRBJ2-5, with a weak D call TRBD2 (5 bases). In germline, CDR1 is SGDLS, CDR2 YYNGEE. Trimming left V 7 bases short and J 7 bases short, with 11 bases between. This CDR3 is built from 11 residues. The CDR3 spells CASGPEGTQYF. CDR3 in DNA: TGTGCCAGCGGCCCCGAGGGGACCCAGTACTTC.

The J gene is TRBJ2-7, the V gene TRBV6-5; no reliable D call. The CDR3 sequence is 14 residues long. V lost 2 bases to trimming and J lost 2 bases, with 10 bases between them. Germline V gene lookup returns CDR1 MNHEY and CDR2 SVGAGI. This chain's CDR3 is CASSYAPLAYEQYF. The CDR3, as DNA: TGTGCCAGCAGTTACGCGCCTTTGGCCTACGAGCAGTACTTC.

The chain joins TRBV4-3 to TRBJ2-7; D gene ambiguous. The length of the CDR3 is 13 residues. In germline, CDR1 is LGHNA, CDR2 YSLEER. Trimming removed 2 bases from V and 4 bases from J, with 9 bases in between. The CDR3 is CASSQFAEYEQYF. In nucleotides, the CDR3 is TGCGCCAGCAGCCAATTTGCAGAGTACGAGCAGTACTTC.

V is TRBV6-5 and J is TRBJ2-1, with 7 positions matching TRBD2. V lost 0 bases and J lost 4; bases outside the gene matches: 6. The CDR3 spans 16 residues. CDR1 is MNHEY, CDR2 SVGAGI, per germline. The CDR3 nucleotides read TGTGCCAGCAGTTACTCATCGTCTAGCGGTTACAATGAGCAGTTCTTC. Protein sequence: CASSYSSSSGYNEQFF.

The chain couples TRBV5-4 to TRBJ2-2, with no clear D. The CDR3 covers 13 residues. V lost 2 bases and J lost 6, with 8 bases in between. Germline V gene data show CDR1 as SGHNT and CDR2 as YYREEE (reference sequence). The CDR3 here is CASSFLGPGELFF. The CDR3 DNA follows: TGTGCCAGCAGCTTCCTCGGCCCCGGGGAGCTGTTTTTT.

V is TRBV4-1 and J is TRBJ2-3; tentatively, D is TRBD2 (6 bases). Trimming left V 2 bases short and J 4 bases short, with 10 bases between. The CDR3 runs 14 residues. Germline V gene data show CDR1 as MGHRA and CDR2 as YSYEKL. CDR3 amino acids: CASSQLAYPDTQYF. The CDR3 DNA follows: TGCGCCAGCAGCCAACTAGCGTATCCAGATACGCAGTATTTT.

The genes are TRBV19 and TRBJ1-1; D remains unclear. Germline V gene data show CDR1 as LNHDA and CDR2 as SQIVND (reference sequence). Trimming pared 6 bases from V and 7 bases from J, leaving 15 bases between. This CDR3 is 13 amino acids long. The CDR3 here is CASSRPPFGEAFF. CDR3 bases: TGTGCCAGTAGCCGCCCCCCTTTCGGTGAAGCTTTCTTT.

This clone was detected a few times. The chain carries TRBV18 and TRBJ1-2, with D uncertain. Trimming stripped 2 bases from V and 2 bases from J, with 9 bases between. The CDR3 sequence is 14 residues long. Germline CDR1 reads KGHSH; CDR2 reads LQKENI. CDR3 sequence: CASSPYGRNYGYTF. CDR3 in DNA: TGTGCCAGCTCACCATACGGGCGGAACTATGGCTACACCTTC.